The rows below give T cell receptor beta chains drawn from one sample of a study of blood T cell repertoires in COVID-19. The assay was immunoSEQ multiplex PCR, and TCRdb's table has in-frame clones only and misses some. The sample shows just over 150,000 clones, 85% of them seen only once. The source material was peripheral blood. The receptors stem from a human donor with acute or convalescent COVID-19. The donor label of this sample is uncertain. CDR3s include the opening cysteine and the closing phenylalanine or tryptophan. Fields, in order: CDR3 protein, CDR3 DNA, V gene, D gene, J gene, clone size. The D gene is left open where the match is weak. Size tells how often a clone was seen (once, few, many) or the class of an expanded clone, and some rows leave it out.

CDR3 protein: CASSQWQVQETQYF
CDR3 DNA: TGTGCCAGCAGCCAGTGGCAGGTCCAAGAGACCCAGTACTTC
V gene: TRBV3-1/TRBV3-2
D gene: -
J gene: TRBJ2-5
clone size: -

CDR3 protein: CASSLRGRDRNSPLHF
CDR3 DNA: TGTGCCAGTAGTCTCCGGGGCCGGGACAGAAATTCACCCCTCCACTTT
V gene: TRBV19
D gene: TRBD1
J gene: TRBJ1-6
clone size: -

CDR3 protein: CASSHSSGGYTF
CDR3 DNA: TGTGCCAGCAGCCATTCCTCGGGAGGCTACACCTTC
V gene: TRBV7-9
D gene: -
J gene: TRBJ1-2
clone size: once

CDR3 protein: CASSAGDQPQHF
CDR3 DNA: TGTGCCAGCAGCGCAGGCGATCAGCCCCAGCATTTT
V gene: TRBV9
D gene: -
J gene: TRBJ1-5
clone size: -

CDR3 protein: CASSLAGQQEETQYF
CDR3 DNA: TGCGCCAGCAGCTTGGCAGGCCAACAGGAGGAGACCCAGTACTTC
V gene: TRBV5-1
D gene: -
J gene: TRBJ2-5
clone size: -

CDR3 protein: CASSLRDRGNSPLHF
CDR3 DNA: TGTGCCAGCAGCCTCCGGGACAGGGGCAATTCACCCCTCCACTTT
V gene: TRBV5-6
D gene: TRBD1
J gene: TRBJ1-6
clone size: -

CDR3 protein: CASSPRAGYDSPLHF
CDR3 DNA: TGTGCCAGCAGCCCTAGGGCAGGGTATGATTCACCCCTCCACTTT
V gene: TRBV11-2
D gene: -
J gene: TRBJ1-6
clone size: -

CDR3 protein: CASSERRTGLGNTIYF
CDR3 DNA: TGTGCCAGCAGTGAAAGGAGGACAGGGCTCGGAAACACCATATATTTT
V gene: TRBV2
D gene: TRBD1
J gene: TRBJ1-3
clone size: few

CDR3 protein: CASSQGDRAYQPQHF
CDR3 DNA: TGTGCCAGCAGCCAAGGGGACAGGGCTTATCAGCCCCAGCATTTT
V gene: TRBV3-1/TRBV3-2
D gene: TRBD1
J gene: TRBJ1-5
clone size: -

CDR3 protein: CASSHTGGEGDGYTF
CDR3 DNA: TGTGCCAGCAGCCATACAGGGGGCGAAGGGGATGGCTACACCTTC
V gene: TRBV14
D gene: TRBD1
J gene: TRBJ1-2
clone size: -

CDR3 protein: CASSYTGQGSYEQFF
CDR3 DNA: TGTGCCAGCAGTTATACCGGACAGGGGAGCTATGAGCAGTTCTTC
V gene: TRBV6-5
D gene: TRBD1
J gene: TRBJ2-1
clone size: -

CDR3 protein: CASSQVKGKEAFF
CDR3 DNA: TGCGCCAGCAGCCAAGTAAAGGGGAAAGAAGCTTTCTTT
V gene: TRBV4-1
D gene: -
J gene: TRBJ1-1
clone size: -

CDR3 protein: CATSRDQQGRRTEAFF
CDR3 DNA: TGTGCCACCAGCAGAGACCAACAGGGTAGACGTACTGAAGCTTTCTTT
V gene: TRBV15
D gene: -
J gene: TRBJ1-1
clone size: -

CDR3 protein: CATSRDLGHFYGYTF
CDR3 DNA: TGTGCCACCAGCAGAGATTTGGGCCACTTCTATGGCTACACCTTC
V gene: TRBV15
D gene: -
J gene: TRBJ1-2
clone size: -

CDR3 protein: CATSTTSVLSYEQYF
CDR3 DNA: TGTGCCACCAGCACGACTAGCGTCCTCTCCTACGAGCAGTACTTC
V gene: TRBV15
D gene: TRBD2
J gene: TRBJ2-7
clone size: once

CDR3 protein: CASSQTGAAGSPLHF
CDR3 DNA: TGTGCCAGCAGCCAGACAGGGGCTGCAGGGTCACCCCTCCACTTT
V gene: TRBV6-5
D gene: TRBD1
J gene: TRBJ1-6
clone size: -

CDR3 protein: CASSLEGSGADTQYF
CDR3 DNA: TGCGCCAGCAGCTTGGAAGGGAGTGGGGCAGATACGCAGTATTTT
V gene: TRBV5-1
D gene: -
J gene: TRBJ2-3
clone size: -

CDR3 protein: CASSPGAGVTSGNTIYF
CDR3 DNA: TGTGCCAGCTCACCAGGGGCAGGGGTTACCTCTGGAAACACCATATATTTT
V gene: TRBV18
D gene: -
J gene: TRBJ1-3
clone size: -

CDR3 protein: CAWTGTGGPIEQYF
CDR3 DNA: TGTGCCTGGACCGGGACAGGGGGCCCGATCGAGCAGTACTTC
V gene: TRBV30
D gene: TRBD1
J gene: TRBJ2-7
clone size: -

CDR3 protein: CASSVAGLAGVPQDTQYF
CDR3 DNA: TGTGCCAGCAGCGTAGCTGGCCTAGCGGGGGTGCCCCAAGATACGCAGTATTTT
V gene: TRBV9
D gene: TRBD2
J gene: TRBJ2-3
clone size: -

CDR3 protein: CASSQGFSGGSNGYTF
CDR3 DNA: TGTGCCAGCAGCCAAGGCTTTTCAGGGGGTTCGAATGGCTACACCTTC
V gene: TRBV3-1/TRBV3-2
D gene: TRBD1
J gene: TRBJ1-2
clone size: -

CDR3 protein: CASSAYGQAVQPQHF
CDR3 DNA: TGTGCCAGCAGCGCCTACGGACAGGCTGTTCAGCCCCAGCATTTT
V gene: TRBV5-6
D gene: TRBD1
J gene: TRBJ1-5
clone size: -

CDR3 protein: CASSLYRGDGQPQHF
CDR3 DNA: TGTGCCAGCAGCTTATACAGGGGTGATGGTCAGCCCCAGCATTTT
V gene: TRBV7-8
D gene: TRBD1
J gene: TRBJ1-5
clone size: -

CDR3 protein: CASSQQTGPYEQYF
CDR3 DNA: TGTGCCAGCAGCCAGCAGACAGGGCCCTACGAGCAGTACTTC
V gene: TRBV2
D gene: TRBD1
J gene: TRBJ2-7
clone size: once

CDR3 protein: CASSHSDRGTEAFF
CDR3 DNA: TGTGCCAGCAGCCACTCTGACAGGGGAACTGAAGCTTTCTTT
V gene: TRBV6-5
D gene: TRBD1
J gene: TRBJ1-1
clone size: -

CDR3 protein: CASSVGQPLPYEQYF
CDR3 DNA: TGCGCCAGCAGCGTGGGACAGCCCCTACCCTACGAGCAGTACTTC
V gene: TRBV5-1
D gene: TRBD1
J gene: TRBJ2-7
clone size: -

CDR3 protein: CASSQPTPGREAFF
CDR3 DNA: TGCGCCAGCAGCCAACCGACACCAGGGCGTGAAGCTTTCTTT
V gene: TRBV4-1
D gene: -
J gene: TRBJ1-1
clone size: -

CDR3 protein: CSARDQQPQHF
CDR3 DNA: TGCAGTGCTAGAGATCAGCAGCCCCAGCATTTT
V gene: TRBV20-1
D gene: -
J gene: TRBJ1-5
clone size: -

CDR3 protein: CASSSTGGAAEAFF
CDR3 DNA: TGTGCCAGCAGCTCAACAGGGGGCGCGGCTGAAGCTTTCTTT
V gene: TRBV7-9
D gene: TRBD1
J gene: TRBJ1-1
clone size: -

CDR3 protein: CASSLSSGETYEQYF
CDR3 DNA: TGTGCCAGCAGCCTAAGTAGCGGGGAGACCTACGAGCAGTACTTC
V gene: TRBV7-2
D gene: TRBD2
J gene: TRBJ2-7
clone size: -

CDR3 protein: CASRGRGTGGTQYF
CDR3 DNA: TGTGCCAGCCGTGGGCGGGGGACCGGCGGGACCCAGTACTTC
V gene: TRBV3-1/TRBV3-2
D gene: TRBD2
J gene: TRBJ2-5
clone size: few

CDR3 protein: CASSPQGGNQPQHF
CDR3 DNA: TGCGCCAGCAGCCCTCAGGGTGGCAATCAGCCCCAGCATTTT
V gene: TRBV4-3
D gene: -
J gene: TRBJ1-5
clone size: -

CDR3 protein: CASSSQGAKVYEQYF
CDR3 DNA: TGTGCCAGCAGCTCGCAGGGGGCAAAAGTTTACGAGCAGTACTTC
V gene: TRBV11-3
D gene: TRBD1
J gene: TRBJ2-7
clone size: -

CDR3 protein: CASSPGTGKVQPQHF
CDR3 DNA: TGTGCCAGCAGCCCCGGGACAGGGAAAGTGCAGCCCCAGCATTTT
V gene: TRBV5-8
D gene: TRBD1
J gene: TRBJ1-5
clone size: -

CDR3 protein: CASSPRTGGLANYGYTF
CDR3 DNA: TGTGCCAGCAGCCCCAGGACAGGGGGGCTTGCTAACTATGGCTACACCTTC
V gene: TRBV9
D gene: TRBD1
J gene: TRBJ1-2
clone size: -

CDR3 protein: CASSLGGRAAQKLFF
CDR3 DNA: TGTGCCAGCAGCTTAGGGGGGAGGGCAGCCCAAAAACTGTTTTTT
V gene: TRBV13
D gene: -
J gene: TRBJ1-4
clone size: -

CDR3 protein: CSAGQSGNTIYF
CDR3 DNA: TGCAGCGCCGGACAATCTGGAAACACCATATATTTT
V gene: TRBV29-1
D gene: -
J gene: TRBJ1-3
clone size: -

CDR3 protein: CASSGDRQNTGELFF
CDR3 DNA: TGTGCCAGCAGCGGTGACAGACAGAACACCGGGGAGCTGTTTTTT
V gene: TRBV7-9
D gene: -
J gene: TRBJ2-2
clone size: few

CDR3 protein: CASSSRQGANEKLFF
CDR3 DNA: TGTGCCAGCAGTTCACGACAGGGGGCTAATGAAAAACTGTTTTTT
V gene: TRBV2
D gene: TRBD1
J gene: TRBJ1-4
clone size: -

CDR3 protein: CASSQKKQGAGNTIYF
CDR3 DNA: TGTGCCAGCAGCCAAAAAAAACAGGGGGCTGGAAACACCATATATTTT
V gene: TRBV4-2
D gene: TRBD1
J gene: TRBJ1-3
clone size: -

CDR3 protein: CASSVGRGYTF
CDR3 DNA: TGTGCCAGCAGTGTAGGGAGAGGCTACACCTTC
V gene: TRBV2
D gene: -
J gene: TRBJ1-2
clone size: -

CDR3 protein: CASSPPGTAYTEAFF
CDR3 DNA: TGTGCCAGCTCACCACCGGGGACAGCGTACACTGAAGCTTTCTTT
V gene: TRBV18
D gene: TRBD1
J gene: TRBJ1-1
clone size: -

CDR3 protein: CASSLVPDRRHSNQPQHF
CDR3 DNA: TGTGCCAGCAGCTTGGTCCCGGACAGGAGACATAGCAATCAGCCCCAGCATTTT
V gene: TRBV5-6
D gene: TRBD1
J gene: TRBJ1-5
clone size: -

CDR3 protein: CASSATGTSGNTIYF
CDR3 DNA: TGTGCCAGCAGCGCGACAGGGACCTCTGGAAACACCATATATTTT
V gene: TRBV28
D gene: TRBD1
J gene: TRBJ1-3
clone size: -

CDR3 protein: CASSLGADGYSTDTQYF
CDR3 DNA: TGCGCCAGCAGCTTGGGGGCAGACGGATATAGCACAGATACGCAGTATTTT
V gene: TRBV5-1
D gene: -
J gene: TRBJ2-3
clone size: -

CDR3 protein: CASRKAGGPGETQYF
CDR3 DNA: TGCGCCAGCCGAAAAGCGGGGGGGCCAGGAGAGACCCAGTACTTC
V gene: TRBV10-2
D gene: TRBD2
J gene: TRBJ2-5
clone size: -

CDR3 protein: CASSGTVMATEAFF
CDR3 DNA: TGTGCCAGCAGCGGGACAGTGATGGCCACTGAAGCTTTCTTT
V gene: TRBV9
D gene: -
J gene: TRBJ1-1
clone size: -